The T cell receptor (beta chain) described here comes from a study of CD8+CD57+ T cells in acquired aplastic anemia. Background on the study: Sorted CD4+ and CD8+ cells yielded DNA averaging about 3.1 ug. Study observations and caveats: About 29 CD8+ CDR3 sequences occurred in both the patients and the controls.

All patients picked for sequencing had shown, by flow cytometry, an expansion of CD8+CD57+ cells. There were no patients without severe acquired aplastic anemia. Germline values: CDR1 ENHRY, CDR2 SYGVKD. Germline trimming cut 2 bases from V and 0 bases from J; bases unmatched to any gene: 4. This CDR3 region has 16 residues. To note about this clonotype: Its target is unknown.

Genomic DNA, serving as template, underwent TCR beta VDJ and CDR3 profiling. A single record per CDR3 protein comes from TCRdb applying MiXCR to the reads. The table has under 350,000 distinct CDR3 sequences, under 65% seen once. The origin of this receptor is a human donor with aplastic anemia. The genes are TRBV10-3 and TRBJ1-5; 7 bases fit TRBD1. Sequenced material: sorted CD4+, CD8+, or CD8+CD57+ T cells (not recorded which) from PBMCs. The CDR3 DNA follows: TGTGCCATCAGTGAGACAGGGGTTTATAGCAATCAGCCCCAGCATTTT. Its protein is CAISETGVYSNQPQHF.